A selection of T cell receptor beta chains follows, all from one sample in a study of blood T cell repertoires in COVID-19. Produced via immunoSEQ multiplex PCR; TCRdb's table is partial and in-frame only. The table shows approximately 140,000 clones, with 86% occurring only once. Sequencing was carried out using PBMCs or T cells enriched from blood (not recorded which). All receptors come from a woman in her fifties or sixties who had recovered from COVID-19. CDR3s include the opening cysteine and the closing phenylalanine or tryptophan. A D gene is named only where the DNA matches it firmly. Rows give clone size only sometimes, using once, few, many, or a class for an expanded clone.

TRBD1,few,14,TRBJ2-7,TRBV5-6,TGTGCCAGCAGTCCCACAGGGGTCTTGTACGAGCAGTACTTC,CASSPTGVLYEQYF
TRBD2,once,15,TRBJ2-2,TRBV30,TGTGCCTGGAGCCGCGGGGGGGCCAACACCGGGGAGCTGTTTTTT,CAWSRGGANTGELFF
-,-,15,TRBJ2-7,TRBV4-1,TGCGCCAGCAGCCAAGGGGCGGGGGCCCTCTACGAGCAGTACTTC,CASSQGAGALYEQYF
TRBD1,-,16,TRBJ2-2,TRBV5-6,TGTGCCAGCAGCTTGGCCGGGACAGGGGGGAGCGGGGAGCTGTTTTTT,CASSLAGTGGSGELFF
TRBD2,-,13,TRBJ2-7,TRBV5-6,TGTGCCAGCAGCTTCGGACTAGCGGGCGAGCAGTACTTC,CASSFGLAGEQYF
-,-,14,TRBJ1-1,TRBV6-5,TGTGCCAGCAGACCCACAGGGACGAACACTGAAGCTTTCTTT,CASRPTGTNTEAFF
TRBD1,-,17,TRBJ2-1,TRBV6-7,TGTGCCAGCAGTTACCCCGACAGGGGGCCTTTCGGCAATGAGCAGTTCTTC,CASSYPDRGPFGNEQFF
TRBD1,-,14,TRBJ2-7,TRBV5-4,TGTGCCAGCAGCCAACCGGGACAGGGTCGTGAGCAGTACTTC,CASSQPGQGREQYF
-,-,14,TRBJ2-7,TRBV5-1,TGCGCCAGCAGCTCCCGGGACACCCTCTACGAGCAGTACTTC,CASSSRDTLYEQYF
-,-,15,TRBJ2-7,TRBV5-6,TGTGCCAGCAGCTCTCCCACTACAGGTTTCTACGAGCAGTACTTC,CASSSPTTGFYEQYF
TRBD1,-,15,TRBJ2-5,TRBV7-9,TGTGCCAGCAGATCCGGGACAGGATACCAAGAGACCCAGTACTTC,CASRSGTGYQETQYF
TRBD1,-,14,TRBJ2-7,TRBV27,TGTGCCAGCAGTGCCCGGGACAGGGAGGGGGAGCAGTACTTC,CASSARDREGEQYF
TRBD1,-,15,TRBJ2-3,TRBV11-3,TGTGCCAGCAGCTTATCGAGGGGGCAGAGAGATACGCAGTATTTT,CASSLSRGQRDTQYF
TRBD1,few,15,TRBJ1-3,TRBV4-3,TGCGCCAGCAGCCAGGGACAGGGGTCTGGAAACACCATATATTTT,CASSQGQGSGNTIYF
-,-,15,TRBJ2-3,TRBV5-1,TGCGCCAGCAGCTTGGGGCAGACATACACAGATACGCAGTATTTT,CASSLGQTYTDTQYF
-,-,15,TRBJ2-5,TRBV7-2,TGTGCCAGCAGTTTGGGGGGGCTGGGGGGAGAGACCCAGTACTTC,CASSLGGLGGETQYF
TRBD1,-,17,TRBJ1-3,TRBV7-6,TGTGCCAGCAGCTTAGTGTTGGAGGGGGCGTTAGGAAACACCATATATTTT,CASSLVLEGALGNTIYF
-,few,13,TRBJ2-2,TRBV27,TGTGCCAGCATTCAGGGGGGAACCGGGGAGCTGTTTTTT,CASIQGGTGELFF
-,-,15,TRBJ1-2,TRBV15,TGTGCCACCAGCAACAACTTATACAGGGAGAAGGGCTACACCTTC,CATSNNLYREKGYTF
-,-,15,TRBJ1-6,TRBV2,TGTGCCAGCAGTGAAAGTCAGGGAATTGGTTCACCCCTCCACTTT,CASSESQGIGSPLHF
-,-,13,TRBJ1-3,TRBV7-9,TGTGCCAGCAGCTTAGCGACGGAGAACACCATATATTTT,CASSLATENTIYF
-,-,17,TRBJ1-2,TRBV7-8,TGTGCCAGCAGCTTAAGTGAGGGGGTAGCAGGCCTTTATGGCTACACCTTC,CASSLSEGVAGLYGYTF
-,-,12,TRBJ1-2,TRBV6-5,TGTGCCAGCAGGTCGGCGGGGTCCGGCTACACCTTC,CASRSAGSGYTF
TRBD1,-,18,TRBJ2-6,TRBV9,TGTGCCAGCAGCCCCCGGGACAGCTTTACGTCTGGGGCCAACGTCCTGACTTTC,CASSPRDSFTSGANVLTF
TRBD1,-,15,TRBJ1-3,TRBV5-8,TGTGCCAGCAGCCGCGGACAGGGACCTGGAAACACCATATATTTT,CASSRGQGPGNTIYF
-,-,15,TRBJ2-7,TRBV4-3,TGCGCCAGCAGCCAAGATCTTTGGAGACCGTACGAGCAGTACTTC,CASSQDLWRPYEQYF
TRBD1,-,14,TRBJ2-1,TRBV6-4,TGTGCCAGCAGTGAAACAGGGGGACACAATGAGCAGTTCTTC,CASSETGGHNEQFF
-,-,14,TRBJ1-1,TRBV19,TGTGCCAGTAGTATAGGGGCAGCGAACACTGAAGCTTTCTTT,CASSIGAANTEAFF
-,-,13,TRBJ1-2,TRBV29-1,TGCAGCGTTGAAGCCGACAGGTACTATGGCTACACCTTC,CSVEADRYYGYTF
TRBD1,once,15,TRBJ2-2,TRBV7-6,TGTGCCAGCAGCTTAGGGACAGGGAACACCGGGGAGCTGTTTTTT,CASSLGTGNTGELFF
TRBD1,once,15,TRBJ1-2,TRBV4-1,TGCGCCAGCAGCCAGGGGACAGGGGATAACTATGGCTACACCTTC,CASSQGTGDNYGYTF
TRBD2,-,16,TRBJ2-5,TRBV5-1,TGCGCCAGCAGCTCTGGACTAGCGGGGCGCCAAGAGACCCAGTACTTC,CASSSGLAGRQETQYF
-,-,13,TRBJ2-3,TRBV9,TGTGCCAGCAGCGTAGCTCTAGCGGATACGCAGTATTTT,CASSVALADTQYF
-,-,15,TRBJ2-3,TRBV7-9,TGTGCCAGCAGCACAACAGCTTCACACACAGATACGCAGTATTTT,CASSTTASHTDTQYF
TRBD1,-,13,TRBJ2-1,TRBV19,TGTGCCAGTTCGGGACAGGGGGCAGGGGAGCAGTTCTTC,CASSGQGAGEQFF
-,-,12,TRBJ2-1,TRBV4-3,TGCGCCAGCAGCCTTCGGGGGGCTGAGCAGTTCTTC,CASSLRGAEQFF
-,-,13,TRBJ1-5,TRBV30,TGTGCCTGGAGTCAAGCGCGGGATCAGCCCCAGCATTTT,CAWSQARDQPQHF
-,-,17,TRBJ1-2,TRBV4-1,TGCGCCAGCAGCCAACTACAATTTATCGGGGTTAGCTATGGCTACACCTTC,CASSQLQFIGVSYGYTF
TRBD2,-,15,TRBJ2-3,TRBV15,TGTGCCACCAGCAGAGGGACTAGCGGGGGTGATACGCAGTATTTT,CATSRGTSGGDTQYF
TRBD1,few,17,TRBJ2-2,TRBV5-1,TGCGCCAGCAGCCTTAAAAGGACAGGGGTAGGCACCGGGGAGCTGTTTTTT,CASSLKRTGVGTGELFF
TRBD1,-,14,TRBJ1-4,TRBV4-3,TGCGCCAGCAGTGTAGACAGGGGGTTTGAAAAACTGTTTTTT,CASSVDRGFEKLFF
-,-,13,TRBJ1-2,TRBV24-1,TGTGCCACCAGTGATTCGACAGGTTATGGCTACACCTTC,CATSDSTGYGYTF
-,-,14,TRBJ1-2,TRBV25-1,TGTGCCAGCAGTGAACAAGGGCAGGGGAATGGCTACACCTTC,CASSEQGQGNGYTF
-,-,15,TRBJ1-1,TRBV6-1,TGTGCCAGCAGTGATCCGGCAGGTCGGAACACTGAAGCTTTCTTT,CASSDPAGRNTEAFF
TRBD1,-,15,TRBJ1-1,TRBV27,TGTGCCAGCAGTTCCAGACAGGGGATGGGGACTGAAGCTTTCTTT,CASSSRQGMGTEAFF
-,-,12,TRBJ2-7,TRBV19,TGTGCCAGTAGTATTGGACAAAACGAGCAGTACTTC,CASSIGQNEQYF